This T cell receptor (beta chain) is from a study of shared clonotypes between healthy human individuals. Clones were read by immunoSEQ multiplex PCR, and TCRdb kept only the in-frame ones, dropping some. The sample comprises nearly 2 million clones, about 95% of which are singletons, and roughly 1% rests with the top ten. The CDR3 covers 16 residues. V was shortened by 4 bases and J by 0 bases, with 15 bases between the two germline ends. Per germline, CDR1 MNHEY and CDR2 SMNVEV (reference sequence). Naive CD8 cells comprised CD45RO-negative, CCR7-positively selected cells, excluding terminally differentiated effector memory CD45RA+ cells.

J is TRBJ1-1 and V is TRBV27, with D tentatively TRBD1 (5 bases). The sequenced sample consisted of naive CD8+ T cells sorted from blood. The origin of this receptor is a man aged 18-30 years in good health. The CDR3 here is CASSSDQGSMNTEAFF. Here the CDR3 DNA reads TGTGCCAGCAGTTCTGATCAGGGAAGCATGAACACTGAAGCTTTCTTT.